This T cell receptor beta chain is from a study of T cells in Graves' hyperthyroidism and ophthalmopathy. Study findings and constraints: Blood also carried most thyroid clonotypes expanded above 0.001.

TCR beta CDR3 region amplification was performed from RNA transcripts. The HTBI primer set drove a first-round RT-PCR of the TCR CDR3. A single record per CDR3 protein comes from TCRdb applying MiXCR to the multiplex PCR reads. This table has 500,000 to 600,000 distinct CDR3 sequences, 46% appearing once. CDR1 is DFQATT and CDR2 is SNEGSKA in the germline V gene (reference sequence). J gave up 5 bases and V 6 bases, and 8 bases lay outside the gene matches. This CDR3 is 14 amino acids long. Comments on this clonotype: The antigen remains unidentified.

The study excluded patients with uncontrolled infection, other autoimmune disease, pregnancy or lactation. This receptor was taken from an adult woman with Graves' disease, either hyperthyroidism or ophthalmopathy (not recorded which). Sequences were obtained from peripheral blood or thyroid tissue (not recorded which). V usage is TRBV20-1 and J usage is TRBJ1-2; the match to TRBD1 covers 11 bases. CDR3 in amino acids: CSARDRGIWYGYTF. In nucleotides, the CDR3 is TGCAGTGCCAGGGACAGGGGGATCTGGTATGGCTACACCTTC.